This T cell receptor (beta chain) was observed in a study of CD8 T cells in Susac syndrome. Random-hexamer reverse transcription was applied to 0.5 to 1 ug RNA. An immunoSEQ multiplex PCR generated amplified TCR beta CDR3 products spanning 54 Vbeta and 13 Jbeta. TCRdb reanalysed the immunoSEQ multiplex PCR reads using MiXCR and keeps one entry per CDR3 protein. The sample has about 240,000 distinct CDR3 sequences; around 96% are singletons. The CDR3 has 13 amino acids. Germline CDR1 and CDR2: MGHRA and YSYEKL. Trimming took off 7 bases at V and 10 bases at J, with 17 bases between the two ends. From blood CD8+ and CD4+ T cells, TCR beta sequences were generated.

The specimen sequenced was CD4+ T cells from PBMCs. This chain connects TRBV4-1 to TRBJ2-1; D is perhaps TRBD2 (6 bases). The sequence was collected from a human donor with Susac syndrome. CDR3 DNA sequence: TGCGCCAGCACCTCCCCGGTGGAGGGGGAGCAGTTCTTC. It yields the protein CASTSPVEGEQFF.